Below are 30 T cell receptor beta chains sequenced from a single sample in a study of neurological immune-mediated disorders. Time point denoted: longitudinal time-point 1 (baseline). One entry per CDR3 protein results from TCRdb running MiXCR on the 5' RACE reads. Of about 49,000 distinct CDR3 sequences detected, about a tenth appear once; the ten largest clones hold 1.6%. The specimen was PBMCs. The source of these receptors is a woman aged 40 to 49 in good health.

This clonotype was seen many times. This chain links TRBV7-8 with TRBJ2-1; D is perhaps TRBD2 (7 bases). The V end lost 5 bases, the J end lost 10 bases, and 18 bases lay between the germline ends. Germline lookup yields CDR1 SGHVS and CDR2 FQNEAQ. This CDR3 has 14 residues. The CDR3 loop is CASSRGAQHSEQFF. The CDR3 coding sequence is TGTGCCAGCAGCCGGGGGGCCCAACATTCGGAGCAGTTCTTC.

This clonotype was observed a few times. CDR3 amino acids: CASSLGRLAGVSSNEQFF. The CDR3 nucleotides are TGTGCCAGCAGCTTAGGGAGGCTCGCGGGGGTTAGCTCCAATGAGCAGTTCTTC. This chain uses TRBV11-2 with TRBJ2-1; 7 bases are shared with TRBD2. This CDR3 comprises 18 residues. With 1 base clipped from V and 6 bases from J, the junction kept 15 bases outside the gene matches. Germline V gene lookup returns CDR1 SGHAT and CDR2 FQNNGV.

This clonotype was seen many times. CDR3 DNA: TGTGCCAGCAGTTCGGGGACAGGGGCTACGCAGTATTTT. It yields the protein CASSSGTGATQYF. The chain combines TRBV6-5 with TRBJ2-3; 10 bases are a match to TRBD1. The CDR3 is 13 amino acids. V shed 4 bases, J shed 8 bases, and the junction held 3 bases outside the gene matches. CDR1 and CDR2 from the germline V gene are MNHEY and SVGAGI.

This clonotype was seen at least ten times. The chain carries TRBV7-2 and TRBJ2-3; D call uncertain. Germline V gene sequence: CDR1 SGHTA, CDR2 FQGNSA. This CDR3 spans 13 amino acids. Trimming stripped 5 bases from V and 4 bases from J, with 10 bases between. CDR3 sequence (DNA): TGTGCCAGCAGCCCGGGTCGCTCAGATACGCAGTATTTT. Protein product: CASSPGRSDTQYF.

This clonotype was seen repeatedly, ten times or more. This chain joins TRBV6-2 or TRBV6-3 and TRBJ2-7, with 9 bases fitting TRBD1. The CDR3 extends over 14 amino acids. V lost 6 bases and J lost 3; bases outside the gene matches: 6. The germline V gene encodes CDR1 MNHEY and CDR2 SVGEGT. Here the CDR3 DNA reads TGTGCCAGCAGCGTTACAGGGGGCAGCTACGAGCAGTACTTC. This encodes CASSVTGGSYEQYF.

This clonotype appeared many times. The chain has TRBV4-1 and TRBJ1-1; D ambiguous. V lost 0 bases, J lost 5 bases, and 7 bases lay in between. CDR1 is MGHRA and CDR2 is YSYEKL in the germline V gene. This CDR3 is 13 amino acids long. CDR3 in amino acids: CASSQDAGTEAFF. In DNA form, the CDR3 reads TGCGCCAGCAGCCAAGATGCGGGGACTGAAGCTTTCTTT.

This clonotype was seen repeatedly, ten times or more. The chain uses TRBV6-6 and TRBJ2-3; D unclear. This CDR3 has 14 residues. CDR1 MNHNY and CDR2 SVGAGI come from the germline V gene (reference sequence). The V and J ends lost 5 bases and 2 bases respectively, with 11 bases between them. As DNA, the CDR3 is TGTGCCAGCAGTGACCCTGGCTCCACAGATACGCAGTATTTT. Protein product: CASSDPGSTDTQYF.

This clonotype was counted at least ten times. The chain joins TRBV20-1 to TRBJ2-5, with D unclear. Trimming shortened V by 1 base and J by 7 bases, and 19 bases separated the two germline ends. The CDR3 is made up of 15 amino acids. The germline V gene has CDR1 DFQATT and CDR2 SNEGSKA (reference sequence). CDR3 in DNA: TGCAGTGCTAGAGGATCGGGCATGGGTCTGGGGACCCAGTACTTC. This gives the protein CSARGSGMGLGTQYF.

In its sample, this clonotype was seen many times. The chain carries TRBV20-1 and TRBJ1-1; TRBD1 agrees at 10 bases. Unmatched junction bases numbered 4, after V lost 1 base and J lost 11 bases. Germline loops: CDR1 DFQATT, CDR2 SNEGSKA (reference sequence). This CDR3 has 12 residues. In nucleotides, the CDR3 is TGCAGTGCTAGAGGACAGGGGGCCCACGCTTTCTTT. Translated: CSARGQGAHAFF.

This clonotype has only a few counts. The CDR3 DNA reads TGTGCCAGCAGCCCCTTGGGGGGCGGCTACACCTTC. This encodes CASSPLGGGYTF. V gene TRBV3-1 combines with J gene TRBJ1-2; weak D call: TRBD1 (6 bases). CDR3 size: 12 residues. V was shortened by 4 bases and J by 8 bases, with 11 bases between the two germline ends. Germline V gene sequence: CDR1 LGHDT, CDR2 YNNKEL (reference sequence).

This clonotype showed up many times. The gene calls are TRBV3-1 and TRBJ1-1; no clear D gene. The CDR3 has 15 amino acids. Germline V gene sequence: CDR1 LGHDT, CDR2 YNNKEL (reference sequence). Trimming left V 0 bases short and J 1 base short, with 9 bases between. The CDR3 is CASSQDHRQNTEAFF. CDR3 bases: TGTGCCAGCAGCCAAGATCACCGACAGAACACTGAAGCTTTCTTT.

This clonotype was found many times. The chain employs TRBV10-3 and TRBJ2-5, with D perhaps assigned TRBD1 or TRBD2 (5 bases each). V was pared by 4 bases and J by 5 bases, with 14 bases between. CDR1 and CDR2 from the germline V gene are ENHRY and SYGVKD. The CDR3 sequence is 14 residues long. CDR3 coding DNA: TGTGCCATCAGTGGGGGACCCTCGGAGGAGACCCAGTACTTC. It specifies CAISGGPSEETQYF.

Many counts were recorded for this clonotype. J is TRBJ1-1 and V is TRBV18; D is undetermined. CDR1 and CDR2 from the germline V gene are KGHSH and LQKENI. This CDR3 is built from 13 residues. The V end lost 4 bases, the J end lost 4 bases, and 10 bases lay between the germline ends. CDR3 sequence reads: CASSLSSTTEAFF. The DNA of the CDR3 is TGTGCCAGCTCACTCTCCTCCACCACTGAAGCTTTCTTT.

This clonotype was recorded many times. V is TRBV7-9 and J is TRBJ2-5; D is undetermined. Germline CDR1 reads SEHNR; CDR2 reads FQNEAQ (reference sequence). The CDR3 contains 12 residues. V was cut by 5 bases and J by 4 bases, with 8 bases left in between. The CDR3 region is CASSPPAETQYF. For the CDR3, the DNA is TGTGCCAGCAGCCCCCCAGCAGAGACCCAGTACTTC. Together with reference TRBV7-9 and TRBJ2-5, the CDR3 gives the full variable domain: DTGVSQNPRHKITKRGQNVTFRCDPISEHNRLYWYRQTLGQGPEFLTYFQNEAQLEKSRLLSDRFSAERPKGSFSTLEIQRTEQGDSAMYLCASSPPAETQYFGPGTRLLVL.

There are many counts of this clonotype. The CDR3 spells CASSLGQAGELFF. The CDR3 DNA is TGCGCCAGCAGCTTGGGCCAGGCCGGGGAGCTGTTTTTT. The chain carries TRBV5-1 and TRBJ2-2; no clear D. Per the germline V gene, CDR1 is SGHRS and CDR2 is YFSETQ. The V and J ends lost 0 bases and 6 bases respectively, with 6 bases between them. There are 13 residues in the CDR3.

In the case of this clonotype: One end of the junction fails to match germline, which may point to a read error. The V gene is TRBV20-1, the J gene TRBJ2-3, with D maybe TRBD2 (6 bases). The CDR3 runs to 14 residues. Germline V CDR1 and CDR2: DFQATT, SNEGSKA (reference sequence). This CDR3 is CSGLGGDRTDTQCF. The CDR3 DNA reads TGCAGTGGGCTCGGCGGGGACCGCACAGATACACAGTGTTTT.

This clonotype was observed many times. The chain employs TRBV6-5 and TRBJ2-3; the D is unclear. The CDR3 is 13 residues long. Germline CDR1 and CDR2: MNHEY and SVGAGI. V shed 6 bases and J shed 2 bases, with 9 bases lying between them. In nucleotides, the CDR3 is TGTGCCAGCAGAGTAGGGAACACAGATACGCAGTATTTT. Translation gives CASRVGNTDTQYF.

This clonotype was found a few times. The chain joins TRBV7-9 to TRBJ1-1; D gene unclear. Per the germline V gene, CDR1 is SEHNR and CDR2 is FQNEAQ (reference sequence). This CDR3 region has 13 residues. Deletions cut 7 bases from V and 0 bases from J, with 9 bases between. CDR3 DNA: TGTGCCAGCATTCAGATGCTGAACACTGAAGCTTTCTTT. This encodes CASIQMLNTEAFF.

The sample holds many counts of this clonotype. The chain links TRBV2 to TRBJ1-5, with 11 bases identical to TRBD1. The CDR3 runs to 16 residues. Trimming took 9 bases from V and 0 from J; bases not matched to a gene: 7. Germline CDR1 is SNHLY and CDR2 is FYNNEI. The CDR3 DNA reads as TGTGCCAGTAGGACAGGGGGCGCGGGTAGCAATCAGCCCCAGCATTTT. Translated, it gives CASRTGGAGSNQPQHF.

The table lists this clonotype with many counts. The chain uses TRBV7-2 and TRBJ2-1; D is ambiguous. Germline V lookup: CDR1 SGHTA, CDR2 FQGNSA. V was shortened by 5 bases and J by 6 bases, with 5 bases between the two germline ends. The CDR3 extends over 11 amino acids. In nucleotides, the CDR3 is TGTGCCAGCAGCCCGGGCAATGAGCAGTTCTTC. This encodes CASSPGNEQFF.

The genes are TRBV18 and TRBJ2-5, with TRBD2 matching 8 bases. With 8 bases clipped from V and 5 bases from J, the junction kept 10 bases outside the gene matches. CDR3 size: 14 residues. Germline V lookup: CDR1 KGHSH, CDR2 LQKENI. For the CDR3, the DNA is TGTGCCAGCGGACCAGCGGGAGTACGGGAGACCCAGTACTTC. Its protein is CASGPAGVRETQYF.

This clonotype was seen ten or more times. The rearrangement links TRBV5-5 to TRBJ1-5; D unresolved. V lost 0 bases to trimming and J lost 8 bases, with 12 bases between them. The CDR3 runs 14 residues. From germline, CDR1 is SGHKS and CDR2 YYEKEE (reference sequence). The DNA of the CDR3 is TGTGCCAGCAGCTTGGGGCAGGTGACAAAGCCCCAGCATTTT. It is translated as CASSLGQVTKPQHF. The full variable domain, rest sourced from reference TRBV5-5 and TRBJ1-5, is DAGVTQSPTHLIKTRGQQVTLRCSPISGHKSVSWYQQVLGQGPQFIFQYYEKEERGRGNFPDRFSARQFPNYSSELNVNALLLGDSALYLCASSLGQVTKPQHFGDGTRLSIL.

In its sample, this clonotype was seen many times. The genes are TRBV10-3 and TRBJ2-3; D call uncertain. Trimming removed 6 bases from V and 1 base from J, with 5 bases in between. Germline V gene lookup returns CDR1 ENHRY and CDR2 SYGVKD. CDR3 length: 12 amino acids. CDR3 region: CAISVGTDTQYF. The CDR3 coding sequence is TGTGCCATCAGCGTAGGCACAGATACGCAGTATTTT.

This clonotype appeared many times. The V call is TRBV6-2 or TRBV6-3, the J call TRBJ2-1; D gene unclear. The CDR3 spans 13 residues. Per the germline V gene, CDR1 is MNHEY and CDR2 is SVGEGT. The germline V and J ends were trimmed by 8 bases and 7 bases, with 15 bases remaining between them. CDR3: CASSRYEENEQFF. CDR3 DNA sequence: TGTGCCAGCTCCCGGTATGAGGAGAATGAGCAGTTCTTC.

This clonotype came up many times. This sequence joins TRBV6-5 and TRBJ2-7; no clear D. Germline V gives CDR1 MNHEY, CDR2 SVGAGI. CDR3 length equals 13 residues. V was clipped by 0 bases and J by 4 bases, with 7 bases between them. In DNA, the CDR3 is TGTGCCAGCAGTTACTCCGAAGGATACGAGCAGTACTTC. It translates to CASSYSEGYEQYF.

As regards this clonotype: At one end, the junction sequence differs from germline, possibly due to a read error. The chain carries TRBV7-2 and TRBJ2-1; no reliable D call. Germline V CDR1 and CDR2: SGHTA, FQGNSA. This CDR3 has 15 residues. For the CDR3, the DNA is TGTGCCAGCAACTTAGACGTGGGCTCCTACAATGAGCAGATCTTC. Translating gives CASNLDVGSYNEQIF.

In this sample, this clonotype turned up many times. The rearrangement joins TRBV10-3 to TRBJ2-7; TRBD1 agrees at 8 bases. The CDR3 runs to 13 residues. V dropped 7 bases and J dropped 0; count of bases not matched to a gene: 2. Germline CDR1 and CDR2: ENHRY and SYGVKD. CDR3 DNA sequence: TGTGCCATCACTGACAGGGGCTCCTACGAGCAGTACTTC. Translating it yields CAITDRGSYEQYF.

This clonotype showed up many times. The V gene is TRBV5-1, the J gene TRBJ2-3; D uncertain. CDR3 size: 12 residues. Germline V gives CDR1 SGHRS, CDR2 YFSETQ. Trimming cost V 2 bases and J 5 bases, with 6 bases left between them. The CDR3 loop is CASSFNIDTQYF. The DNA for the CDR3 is TGCGCCAGCAGCTTCAATATAGATACGCAGTATTTT.

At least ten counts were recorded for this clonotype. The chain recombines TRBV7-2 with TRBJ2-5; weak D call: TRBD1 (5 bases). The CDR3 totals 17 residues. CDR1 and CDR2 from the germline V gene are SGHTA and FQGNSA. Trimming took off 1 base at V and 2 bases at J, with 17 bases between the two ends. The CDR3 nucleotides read TGTGCCAGCAGCTTAGGGGAATATGCAGGGATGCAAGAGACCCAGTACTTC. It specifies CASSLGEYAGMQETQYF.

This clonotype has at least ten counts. The CDR3 here is CASSQRSSTDTQYF. The CDR3 DNA is TGTGCCAGCAGTCAAAGATCTAGCACAGATACGCAGTATTTT. The gene calls are TRBV5-5 and TRBJ2-3; D not certain. The CDR3 spans 14 residues. Deletions cut 5 bases from V and 0 bases from J, with 10 bases between. The V gene's germline CDR1 is SGHKS and CDR2 YYEKEE (reference sequence).